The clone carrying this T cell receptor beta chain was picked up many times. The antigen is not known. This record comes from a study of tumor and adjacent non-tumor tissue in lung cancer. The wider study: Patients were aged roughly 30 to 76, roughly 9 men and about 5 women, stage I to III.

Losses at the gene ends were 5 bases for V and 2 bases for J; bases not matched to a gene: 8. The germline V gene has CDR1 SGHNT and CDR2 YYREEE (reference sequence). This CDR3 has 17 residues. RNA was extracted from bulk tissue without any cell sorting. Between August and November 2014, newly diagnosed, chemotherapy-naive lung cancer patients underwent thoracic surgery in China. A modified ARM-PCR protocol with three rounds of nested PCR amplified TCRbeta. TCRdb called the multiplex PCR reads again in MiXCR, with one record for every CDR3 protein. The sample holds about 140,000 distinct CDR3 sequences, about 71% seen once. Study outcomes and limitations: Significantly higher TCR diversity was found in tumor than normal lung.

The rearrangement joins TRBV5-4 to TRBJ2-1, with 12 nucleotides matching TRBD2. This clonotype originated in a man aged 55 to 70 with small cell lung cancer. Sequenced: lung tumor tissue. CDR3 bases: TGTGCCAGCAGTCCGTTCTCTAGCGGGAGGGCCTACAATGAGCAGTTCTTC. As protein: CASSPFSSGRAYNEQFF.